The 25 T cell receptor beta chains below were found in one sample sequenced in a study of read filtering for tumor transcriptome and immune sequencing. Molecular barcoded adaptors covering alpha/delta and beta/gamma chains were used on roughly 400 ng RNA. TCRdb re-analysed the reads in MiXCR, keeping a single row per CDR3 protein. Here the sample spans over 50,000 distinct CDR3 sequences, 14% being singletons. Sequenced sample: a population of CD138-negative cells sorted from bone marrow. The receptors originated from a donor over 35 with multiple myeloma.

At least ten counts were recorded for this clonotype. The chain employs TRBV5-5 and TRBJ2-7, with D uncertain. This CDR3 is built from 11 residues. Germline values: CDR1 SGHKS, CDR2 YYEKEE (reference sequence). The V and J ends lost 0 bases and 7 bases respectively, with 5 bases between them. The CDR3 DNA is TGTGCCAGCAGCTTGGTTGGGGAGCAGTACTTC. Its translation is CASSLVGEQYF.

In its sample, this clonotype was seen a few times. A read error may be the cause here, since a much bigger clone is one base away. Because the CDR3 is missing its conserved closing phenylalanine or tryptophan, this is likely a read error. V gene TRBV7-2 combines with J gene TRBJ2-7; D gene unclear. This CDR3 has 13 amino acids. Per germline, CDR1 SGHTA and CDR2 FQGNSA. The V end lost 5 bases, the J end lost 0 bases, and 8 bases lay between the germline ends. The CDR3 nucleotides are TGTGCCAGCAGCCATTTGAGCTCCTACGAGCAGTACCTC. It yields the protein CASSHLSSYEQYL.

This clonotype was recorded many times. The V and J genes are TRBV19 and TRBJ2-5; 10 bases are a match to TRBD2. The CDR3 spans 17 residues. CDR1 and CDR2 from the germline V gene are LNHDA and SQIVND (reference sequence). V lost 5 bases and J lost 1; bases outside the gene matches: 10. CDR3 loop: CASSLDSSGSVQETQYF. The CDR3, as DNA: TGTGCCAGTAGTCTCGACTCTAGCGGGAGCGTCCAAGAGACCCAGTACTTC.

This clonotype was observed at least ten times. The rearrangement uses TRBV7-2 and TRBJ1-5; 7 nucleotides match TRBD1. The CDR3 loop spans 14 amino acids. V gave up 5 bases and J gave up 4 bases; unmatched junction bases: 5. Germline V CDR1 and CDR2: SGHTA, FQGNSA. The CDR3 is CASSRDRVNQPQHF. For the CDR3, the DNA is TGTGCCAGCAGCCGCGACAGGGTTAATCAGCCCCAGCATTTT.

In regard to this clonotype: A much larger clone differs by one base, so this may be a read error. The chain links TRBV3-1 to TRBJ2-7, with D unresolved. The J call is uncertain, as TRBJ2-1 better fits the DNA end. CDR1 and CDR2 from the germline V gene are LGHDT and YNNKEL (reference sequence). The CDR3 extends over 12 amino acids. The CDR3 spells CASSQRNYEQFF. In DNA, the CDR3 is TGTGCCAGCAGCCAGCGAAACTACGAGCAGTTCTTC.

This clonotype was seen ten or more times. This chain connects TRBV7-9 to TRBJ2-7; 12 bases line up with TRBD1. The CDR3 spans 15 residues. CDR1 and CDR2 from the germline V gene are SEHNR and FQNEAQ (reference sequence). With 5 bases clipped from V and 5 bases from J, the junction kept 7 bases outside the gene matches. The CDR3 loop reads CASSGGTGGTHEQYF. DNA for the CDR3: TGTGCCAGCAGCGGCGGGACAGGGGGCACGCACGAGCAGTACTTC.

In its sample, this clonotype was seen many times. This CDR3 is CSASRIGGGDTQYF. The CDR3 region has the DNA TGCAGTGCTAGTCGGATCGGGGGGGGAGATACGCAGTATTTT. The rearrangement joins TRBV20-1 to TRBJ2-3; TRBD2 matches 8 bases. Trimming removed 3 bases from V and 5 bases from J; junction bases left unmatched: 7. The germline V gene has CDR1 DFQATT and CDR2 SNEGSKA (reference sequence). The CDR3 is made up of 14 amino acids.

This clonotype was detected ten times or more. The CDR3 is CASTSPGPPYNEQFF. CDR3 nucleotide sequence: TGTGCCAGCACCTCCCCGGGGCCACCCTACAATGAGCAGTTCTTC. V and J are TRBV28 and TRBJ2-1; TRBD1 or TRBD2 may be the D gene (5 bases each). Germline V gene data show CDR1 as MDHEN and CDR2 as SYDVKM. The CDR3 runs 15 residues. V lost 7 bases to trimming and J lost 2 bases, with 15 bases between them.

The chain combines TRBV5-1 with TRBJ1-5; D unresolved. Germline CDR1 and CDR2: SGHRS and YFSETQ. Trimming cost V 0 bases and J 2 bases, with 9 bases left between them. The CDR3 runs to 15 residues. The CDR3 spells CASSLDSYGNQPQHF. CDR3 bases: TGCGCCAGCAGCTTGGACAGTTATGGCAATCAGCCCCAGCATTTT.

This clonotype was seen ten or more times. The genes are TRBV12-3 or TRBV12-4 and TRBJ2-5; TRBD1 matches 9 bases. The CDR3 is 15 amino acids. Trimming cost V 3 bases and J 2 bases; bases outside gene matches: 4. The chain's CDR3 is CASSFHRGRQETQYF. CDR3 DNA sequence: TGTGCCAGCAGTTTCCACAGGGGGCGGCAAGAGACCCAGTACTTC.

Only a few counts were recorded for this clonotype. The chain is built from TRBV20-1 and TRBJ1-3; D not resolved. Germline assignment: CDR1 DFQATT and CDR2 SNEGSKA (reference sequence). Trimming removed 4 bases at V and 0 bases at J, with 19 bases between. The CDR3 is made up of 17 amino acids. CDR3 in amino acids: CSATSRLGFLSGNTIYF. CDR3 in DNA: TGCAGTGCTACCAGCAGGCTGGGCTTTCTCTCTGGAAACACCATATATTTT.

This clonotype has at least ten counts. The rearrangement links TRBV11-2 to TRBJ2-5; maybe TRBD2 (5 bases). The V end was cut by 5 bases, the J end by 7 bases, with 17 bases between. The CDR3 is made up of 14 amino acids. Germline CDR1 reads SGHAT; CDR2 reads FQNNGV. In nucleotides, the CDR3 is TGTGCCAGCAGCCAGGCCGAGGGCCTGGGGACCCAGTACTTC. Protein product: CASSQAEGLGTQYF.

Remarks on this clonotype: The junction and the germline gene differ at one end; a read error may be behind it. The rearrangement uses TRBV4-1 and TRBJ2-7; D is ambiguous. Germline CDR1 is MGHRA and CDR2 is YSYEKL. This CDR3 is 14 amino acids long. CDR3 region: CAGSQELVGYEQYF. The CDR3 nucleotides read TGCGCCGGCAGCCAAGAGTTGGTTGGGTACGAGCAGTACTTC.

The V gene is TRBV29-1, the J gene TRBJ2-2; tentatively, D is TRBD2 (6 bases). Germline CDR1 SQVTM, CDR2 ANQGSEA. The V end was cut by 4 bases, the J end by 6 bases, with 18 bases between. The length of the CDR3 is 15 residues. DNA of the CDR3: TGCAGCGTTGGCCGGGGGTCAGTACGGGCCGGGGAGCTGTTTTTT. This encodes CSVGRGSVRAGELFF.

This clonotype was counted many times. The gene calls are TRBV3-1 and TRBJ2-7; a possible D gene is TRBD2 (7 bases). CDR1 is LGHDT and CDR2 is YNNKEL in the germline V gene (reference sequence). V lost 5 bases and J lost 6, with 14 bases in between. This CDR3 has 13 amino acids. The CDR3 DNA reads TGTGCCAGCAGCTCCCGGGGGGCAATCGAGCAGTACTTC. Its translation: CASSSRGAIEQYF.

This clonotype was picked up many times. The chain has TRBV11-2 and TRBJ2-6; 12 positions agree with TRBD2. The ends lost 6 bases at V and 5 bases at J; junction bases unmatched: 8. From germline, CDR1 is SGHAT and CDR2 FQNNGV. The CDR3 is 17 amino acids. In DNA form, the CDR3 reads TGTGCCAGCAGTACTGGACTAGCGGGATCTAGGGCCAACGTCCTGACTTTC. Translation gives CASSTGLAGSRANVLTF. The full variable domain, with the rest looked up from reference TRBV11-2 and TRBJ2-6, is EAGVAQSPRYKIIEKRQSVAFWCNPISGHATLYWYQQILGQGPKLLIQFQNNGVVDDSQLPKDRFSAERLKGVDSTLKIQPAKLEDSAVYLCASSTGLAGSRANVLTFGAGSRLTVL.

This clonotype was detected many times. The rearrangement links TRBV6-6 to TRBJ2-7, with TRBD1 identical over 8 bases. Germline CDR1 is MNHNY and CDR2 is SVGAGI (reference sequence). The CDR3 sequence is 14 residues long. Losses at the gene ends were 5 bases for V and 3 bases for J; bases not matched to a gene: 6. The CDR3 DNA sequence: TGTGCCAGCAGTGCACGACAGGGGAGCTACGAGCAGTACTTC. As protein: CASSARQGSYEQYF.

This clonotype was recorded many times. The gene calls are TRBV6-1 and TRBJ2-2; D call uncertain. The CDR3 sequence is 11 residues long. V was cut by 2 bases and J by 8 bases, with 3 bases left in between. CDR1 and CDR2 from the germline V gene are MNHNS and SASEGT. CDR3 amino acids: CASSERGELFF. The CDR3 nucleotides are TGTGCCAGCAGTGAACGAGGGGAGCTGTTTTTT.

The V gene is TRBV19, the J gene TRBJ2-2; 9 bases map to TRBD2. Trimming took 1 base from V and 2 from J; bases not matched to a gene: 2. There are 16 residues in the CDR3. The germline gives CDR1 LNHDA, CDR2 SQIVND (reference sequence). As DNA, the CDR3 is TGTGCCAGTAGTATAGGGCTAGCGGGAAACACCGGGGAGCTGTTTTTT. Its translation: CASSIGLAGNTGELFF.

In its sample, this clonotype was seen many times. The rearrangement uses TRBV14 and TRBJ2-2, with D uncertain. CDR1 is SGHDN, CDR2 FVKESK, per germline. This CDR3 is 15 amino acids long. V dropped 0 bases and J dropped 5 bases, with 10 bases sitting between them. DNA of the CDR3: TGTGCCAGCAGCCAAGACCTGCTAAGGACCGGGGAGCTGTTTTTT. Protein: CASSQDLLRTGELFF.

This clonotype came up many times. CDR3 coding DNA: TGTGCCAGCAGTCACGCCCCCGGACATGAGCAGTTCTTC. Its protein product is CASSHAPGHEQFF. This chain links TRBV6-6 with TRBJ2-1, with D unresolved. Deletions cut 5 bases from V and 8 bases from J, with 13 bases between. The CDR3 is 13 residues long. Germline V gene data show CDR1 as MNHNY and CDR2 as SVGAGI (reference sequence).

This clonotype was seen repeatedly, ten times or more. The chain uses TRBV29-1 and TRBJ2-1; TRBD1 is a possible D gene (5 bases). Germline CDR1 reads SQVTM; CDR2 reads ANQGSEA. CDR3 length: 15 residues. Trimming took 4 bases from V and 0 from J, leaving 13 bases between them. CDR3 protein: CSVGGGTSSYNEQFF. The CDR3 nucleotides are TGCAGCGTTGGGGGCGGAACCAGCTCCTACAATGAGCAGTTCTTC.

About this clonotype: The junction differs from germline at one of its ends, possibly a read error. The gene calls are TRBV12-3 or TRBV12-4 and TRBJ2-5; D tentatively reads TRBD1 or TRBD2 (5 bases each). The CDR3 has 13 amino acids. The chain's CDR3 is CASSGTASEAQYF. CDR3 nucleotide sequence: TGTGCCAGCAGCGGGACGGCCTCAGAGGCCCAGTACTTC.

The V and J genes are TRBV15 and TRBJ2-1; 8 bases line up with TRBD1. The germline V gene has CDR1 LNHNV and CDR2 YYDKDF (reference sequence). The V segment lost 1 base and the J segment 3 bases; nucleotides outside the gene matches: 8. The CDR3 covers 17 residues. The CDR3 sequence is CATSRGGQARVYNEQFF. The CDR3, as DNA: TGTGCCACCAGCAGAGGGGGACAGGCGAGGGTCTACAATGAGCAGTTCTTC.

This clonotype was observed at least ten times. The chain couples TRBV7-9 to TRBJ2-2; D gene unclear. Between the trimmed V and J ends, which lost 5 bases and 4 bases, there was a span of 14 bases. The CDR3 is 15 amino acids. Germline V CDR1 and CDR2: SEHNR, FQNEAQ (reference sequence). The chain's CDR3 is CASSPRVAGTGELFF. CDR3 nucleotide sequence: TGTGCCAGCAGCCCCCGGGTAGCCGGCACCGGGGAGCTGTTTTTT.